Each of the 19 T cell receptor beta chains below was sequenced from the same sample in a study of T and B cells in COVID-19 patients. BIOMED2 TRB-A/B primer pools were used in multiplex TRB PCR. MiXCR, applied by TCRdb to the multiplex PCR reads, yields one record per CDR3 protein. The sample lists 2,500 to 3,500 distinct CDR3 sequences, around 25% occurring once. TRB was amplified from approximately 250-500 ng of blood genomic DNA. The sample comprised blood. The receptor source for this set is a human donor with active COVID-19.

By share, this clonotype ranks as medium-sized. The CDR3 DNA is TGTGCCAGCAGCGGGGTGGGGGCTCGAGATGAGCAGTTCTTC. This gives the protein CASSGVGARDEQFF. The chain combines TRBV5-4 with TRBJ2-1, with D tentatively TRBD1 (6 bases). CDR1 is SGHNT and CDR2 is YYREEE in the germline V gene (reference sequence). V lost 4 bases and J 8 bases, leaving 16 bases between the germline ends. This CDR3 has 14 residues.

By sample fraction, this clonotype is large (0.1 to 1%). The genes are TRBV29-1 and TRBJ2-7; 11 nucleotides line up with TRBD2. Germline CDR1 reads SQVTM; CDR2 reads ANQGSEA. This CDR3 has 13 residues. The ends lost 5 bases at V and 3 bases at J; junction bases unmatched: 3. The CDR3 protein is CSVTGTSGYEQYF. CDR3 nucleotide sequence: TGCAGCGTTACCGGGACTAGCGGCTACGAGCAGTACTTC.

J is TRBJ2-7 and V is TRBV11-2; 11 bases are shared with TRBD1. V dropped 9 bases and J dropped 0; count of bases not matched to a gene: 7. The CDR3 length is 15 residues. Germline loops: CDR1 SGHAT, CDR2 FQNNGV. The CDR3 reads CASSIGTGGSYEQYF. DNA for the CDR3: TGTGCCAGTAGTATCGGGACAGGGGGCTCCTACGAGCAGTACTTC.

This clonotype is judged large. This CDR3 reads CASSLGVVTSAVQETQYF. CDR3 DNA: TGTGCCAGCAGCTTAGGTGTCGTTACTAGCGCCGTCCAAGAGACCCAGTACTTC. J is TRBJ2-5 and V is TRBV11-3; 7 bases match TRBD2. There are 18 residues in the CDR3. Germline V gives CDR1 SGHNT, CDR2 YENEEA. V gave up 1 base and J gave up 1 base; unmatched junction bases: 12.

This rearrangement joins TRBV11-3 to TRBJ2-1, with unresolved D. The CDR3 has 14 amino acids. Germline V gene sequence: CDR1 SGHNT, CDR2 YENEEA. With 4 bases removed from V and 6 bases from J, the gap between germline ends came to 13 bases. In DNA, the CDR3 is TGTGCCAGCAGCTCCGCACGCGCCGGCAATGAGCAGTTCTTC. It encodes CASSSARAGNEQFF.

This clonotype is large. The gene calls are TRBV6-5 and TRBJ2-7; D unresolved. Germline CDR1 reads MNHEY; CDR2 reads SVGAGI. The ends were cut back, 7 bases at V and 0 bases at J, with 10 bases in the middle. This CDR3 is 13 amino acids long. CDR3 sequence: CASTPDASYEQYF. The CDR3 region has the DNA TGTGCCAGCACCCCGGACGCCTCCTACGAGCAGTACTTC.

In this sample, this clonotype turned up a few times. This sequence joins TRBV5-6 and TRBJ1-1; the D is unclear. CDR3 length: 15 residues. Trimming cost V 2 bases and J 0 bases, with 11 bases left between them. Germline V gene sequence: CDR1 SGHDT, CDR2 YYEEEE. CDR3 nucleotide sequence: TGTGCCAGCAGCTTAGGGAGAGTCATGAACACTGAAGCTTTCTTT. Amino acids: CASSLGRVMNTEAFF.

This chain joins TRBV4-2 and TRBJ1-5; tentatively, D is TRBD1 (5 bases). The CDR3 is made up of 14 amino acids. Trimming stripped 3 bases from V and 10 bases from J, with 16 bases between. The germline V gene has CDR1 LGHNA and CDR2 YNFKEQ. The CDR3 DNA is TGTGCCAGCAGCCACGGGGCGGGAAGCCGTCCCCAGCATTTT. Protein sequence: CASSHGAGSRPQHF.

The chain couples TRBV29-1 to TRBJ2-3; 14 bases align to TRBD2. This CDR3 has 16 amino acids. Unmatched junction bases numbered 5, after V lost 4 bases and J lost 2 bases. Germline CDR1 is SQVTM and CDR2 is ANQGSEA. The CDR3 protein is CSVVRTSGGFTDTQYF. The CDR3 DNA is TGCAGCGTTGTTAGGACTAGCGGGGGGTTCACAGATACGCAGTATTTT.

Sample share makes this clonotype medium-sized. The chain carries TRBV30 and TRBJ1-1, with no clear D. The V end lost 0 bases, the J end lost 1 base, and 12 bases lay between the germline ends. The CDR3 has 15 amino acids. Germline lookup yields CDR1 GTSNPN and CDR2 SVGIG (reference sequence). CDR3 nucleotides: TGTGCCTGGAGTGTACTAAGTTGGGGGAACACTGAAGCTTTCTTT. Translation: CAWSVLSWGNTEAFF.

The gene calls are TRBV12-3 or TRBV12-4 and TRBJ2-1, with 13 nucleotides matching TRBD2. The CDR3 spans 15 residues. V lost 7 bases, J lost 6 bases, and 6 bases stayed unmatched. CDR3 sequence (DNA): TGTGCCAGCAACCCGACTAGCGGGGGGATCAATGAGCAGTTCTTC. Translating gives CASNPTSGGINEQFF.

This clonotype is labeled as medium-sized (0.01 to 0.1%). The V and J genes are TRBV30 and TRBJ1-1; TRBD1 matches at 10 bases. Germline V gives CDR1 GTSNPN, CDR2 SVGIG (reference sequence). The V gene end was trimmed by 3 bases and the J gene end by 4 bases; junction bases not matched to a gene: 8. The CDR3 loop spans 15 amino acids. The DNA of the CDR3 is TGTGCCTGGAGCCCCAGGACAGGGGGATTCACTGAAGCTTTCTTT. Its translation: CAWSPRTGGFTEAFF.

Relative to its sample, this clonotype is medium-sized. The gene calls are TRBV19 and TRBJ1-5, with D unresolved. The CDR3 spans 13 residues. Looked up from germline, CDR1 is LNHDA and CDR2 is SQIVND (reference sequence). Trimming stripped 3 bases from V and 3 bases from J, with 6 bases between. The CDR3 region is CASSMTFNQPQHF. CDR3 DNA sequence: TGTGCCAGTAGTATGACGTTCAATCAGCCCCAGCATTTT.

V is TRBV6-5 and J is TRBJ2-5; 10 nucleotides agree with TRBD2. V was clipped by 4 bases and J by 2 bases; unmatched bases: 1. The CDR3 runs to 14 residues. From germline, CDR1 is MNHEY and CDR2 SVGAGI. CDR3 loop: CASSLAGGQETQYF. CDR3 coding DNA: TGTGCCAGCAGTTTAGCGGGGGGACAAGAGACCCAGTACTTC.

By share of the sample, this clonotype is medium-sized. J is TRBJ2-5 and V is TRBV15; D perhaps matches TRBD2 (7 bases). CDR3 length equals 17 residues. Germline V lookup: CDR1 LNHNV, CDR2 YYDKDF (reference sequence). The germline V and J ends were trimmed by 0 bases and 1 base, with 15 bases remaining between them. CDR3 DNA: TGTGCCACCAGCAGAGATCTTGGCGGGGGCCTCCAAGAGACCCAGTACTTC. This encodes CATSRDLGGGLQETQYF.

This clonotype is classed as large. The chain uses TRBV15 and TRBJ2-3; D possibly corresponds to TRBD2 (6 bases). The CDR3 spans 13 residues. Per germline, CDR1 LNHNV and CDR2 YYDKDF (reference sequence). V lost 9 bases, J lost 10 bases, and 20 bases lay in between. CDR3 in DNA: TGTGCCACTGCCGGGACTTTGCCGGGGGCGCAGTATTTT. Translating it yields CATAGTLPGAQYF. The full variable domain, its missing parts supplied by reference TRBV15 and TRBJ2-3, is DAMVIQNPRYQVTQFGKPVTLSCSQTLNHNVMYWYQQKSSQAPKLLFHYYDKDFNNEADTPDNFQSRRPNTSFCFLDIRSPGLGDTAMYLCATAGTLPGAQYFGPGTRLTVL.

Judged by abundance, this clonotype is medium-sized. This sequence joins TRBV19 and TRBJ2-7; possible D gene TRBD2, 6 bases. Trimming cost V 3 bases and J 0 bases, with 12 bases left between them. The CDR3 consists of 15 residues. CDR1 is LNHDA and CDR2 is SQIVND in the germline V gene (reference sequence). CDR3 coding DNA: TGTGCCAGTAGTATGTCCCTAGCGAGCTCCTACGAGCAGTACTTC. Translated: CASSMSLASSYEQYF.

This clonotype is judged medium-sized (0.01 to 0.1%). CDR3 residues: CASSRETQYF. CDR3 DNA sequence: TGTGCCAGCAGCCGGGAGACCCAGTACTTC. This rearrangement joins TRBV14 to TRBJ2-5; D gene ambiguous. This CDR3 contains 10 residues. CDR1 and CDR2 from the germline V gene are SGHDN and FVKESK. Trimming left V 4 bases short and J 5 bases short, with 2 bases between.

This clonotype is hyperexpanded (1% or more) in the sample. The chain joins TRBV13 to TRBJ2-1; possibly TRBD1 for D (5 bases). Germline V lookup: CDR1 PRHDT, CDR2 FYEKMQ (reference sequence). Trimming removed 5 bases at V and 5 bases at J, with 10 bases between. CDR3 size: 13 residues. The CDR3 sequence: CASSPDSHNEQFF. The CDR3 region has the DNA TGTGCCAGCAGCCCCGACAGCCACAATGAGCAGTTCTTC.